This T cell receptor (beta chain) was captured in a study of OX40 agonist ivuxolimab in advanced cancers. Study-level information: The patients received agonistic anti-OX40 (CD134) antibody ivuxolimab. Patients treated during dose escalation were battling hepatocellular carcinoma, melanoma, renal cell or head and neck cancer.

Assay: immunoSEQ multiplex PCR; the TCRdb copy retains only in-frame clones and omits some. Altogether just under 75,000 clones are present, 92% being singletons, with the ten largest covering around 0.4%. This clone was seen only a few times. The sample in question was CD4+ or CD8+ T cells sorted from blood, obtained in a trial of the OX40 agonist ivuxolimab. This receptor was identified in an adult with an advanced solid tumor such as melanoma, head and neck, liver or kidney cancer.

The CDR3 sequence is CASSPTTGAPFLGEQYF. The CDR3 region has the DNA TGTGCCAGCAGCCCAACAACAGGGGCCCCGTTTCTCGGCGAGCAGTACTTC. The chain has TRBV9 and TRBJ2-7; 7 nucleotides align to TRBD1. The CDR3 contains 17 residues. V dropped 4 bases and J dropped 6; count of bases not matched to a gene: 19. Germline loops: CDR1 SGDLS, CDR2 YYNGEE.